These T cell receptor beta chains were read from a single sample in a study of blood T cells in healthy people across ages. TCRdb re-analysed the 5' RACE reads in MiXCR, keeping a single row per CDR3 protein. The table lists some 1,500,000 distinct CDR3 sequences, 35% to 45% of them singletons. The specimen sequenced was blood. The source is a woman aged 18-29 years in good health. Each CDR3 is given with its conserved first and last residue. Some rows have no size entry. The others give once, few or many, or a class for an expanded clone.

>.|TRBJ2-2|TRBV12-3/TRBV12-4
CASSLMAIAGELFF
>.|TRBJ2-1|TRBV4-3
CASSQEFGVGSDEQFF
>few|TRBJ1-1|TRBV5-1
CASSWVPGGTEAFF
>few|TRBJ2-7|TRBV5-1
CASSLQAGGSYEQYF
>.|TRBJ1-2|TRBV20-1
CSTQGSYGYTF
>few|TRBJ1-2|TRBV4-2
CASSQENTGQWYTF
>.|TRBJ1-5|TRBV18
CASSPTGTGSNQPQHF
>.|TRBJ2-1|TRBV28
CASSFPRLATEQFF
>.|TRBJ1-4|TRBV25-1
CASSEGGNEKLFF
>few|TRBJ2-3|TRBV5-6
CASSPRLSSTDTQYF
>few|TRBJ2-4|TRBV11-1
CASSVGPRPGDTWKAKNIQYF
>.|TRBJ1-1|TRBV27
CASSPQTSGSTEAFF
>.|TRBJ2-7|TRBV18
CASSPNGLSYEQYF
>.|TRBJ2-3|TRBV20-1
CSARREQVDAQYF
>.|TRBJ2-1|TRBV9
CASSPAVSSYNEQFF
>.|TRBJ1-5|TRBV20-1
CSAPLGPNQPQHF
>.|TRBJ2-5|TRBV7-9
CASSFQQGREQYF
>few|TRBJ1-1|TRBV12-3/TRBV12-4
CASSLSGPGYTEAFF
>.|TRBJ2-7|TRBV9
CASSVEASYEQYF
>.|TRBJ1-2|TRBV20-1
CSARSGGGYTF
>.|TRBJ2-1|TRBV18
CASESPTGGLDEQFF
>.|TRBJ1-2|TRBV6-6
CASTPGDNYGYTF
>few|.|TRBV27
CASSWGGGLAAYEQYF
>.|TRBJ2-7|TRBV20-1
CSARSLAGSSYNEQYF
>.|TRBJ1-5|TRBV4-1
CASSLNRASQPQHF
>.|TRBJ2-3|TRBV20-1
CSASDPAGVTDTQYF
>few|TRBJ1-5|TRBV29-1
CSVQKEGNQPQHF
>few|TRBJ2-7|TRBV7-2
CASSPQGGGPYEQYF
>few|TRBJ2-7|TRBV4-3
CASSQDLGQDEQYF
>.|TRBJ2-1|TRBV20-1
CSARVFLYNEQFF
>.|TRBJ2-7|TRBV7-9
CASSPTSGRFSYEQYF
>.|TRBJ2-7|TRBV29-1
CSAEEVRLQYF
>.|TRBJ1-2|TRBV4-3
CASSQEVGGGYGYTF
>.|TRBJ2-7|TRBV6-2/TRBV6-3
CASSYRGLRPYEQYF
>few|TRBJ1-5|TRBV5-1
CASSVSYGNQPQHF
>once|TRBJ2-6|TRBV5-1
CASSLVFGSPSGANVLTF
>.|TRBJ1-1|TRBV5-5
CASSAPGHFTEAFF
>.|TRBJ2-7|TRBV11-2
CASSSYGLWEQYF
>.|TRBJ2-1|TRBV20-1
CSAGKGQGSYNEQFF
>.|TRBJ1-2|TRBV27
CASSATGDLNYGYTF
>few|TRBJ1-2|TRBV27
CASSRGGHQNYGYTF
>many|TRBJ2-1|TRBV27
CASSSTGGTIRYNEQFF
>.|TRBJ1-5|TRBV6-2/TRBV6-3
CASSGTEFRHF
>few|TRBJ2-7|TRBV9
CASSVGLDISYEQYF
>.|TRBJ2-5|TRBV28
CASRSASGTTYMETQYF
>few|TRBJ2-6|TRBV12-3/TRBV12-4
CASRSTDGANVLTF
>.|TRBJ1-1|TRBV4-2
CASSQLTQGRTEAFF